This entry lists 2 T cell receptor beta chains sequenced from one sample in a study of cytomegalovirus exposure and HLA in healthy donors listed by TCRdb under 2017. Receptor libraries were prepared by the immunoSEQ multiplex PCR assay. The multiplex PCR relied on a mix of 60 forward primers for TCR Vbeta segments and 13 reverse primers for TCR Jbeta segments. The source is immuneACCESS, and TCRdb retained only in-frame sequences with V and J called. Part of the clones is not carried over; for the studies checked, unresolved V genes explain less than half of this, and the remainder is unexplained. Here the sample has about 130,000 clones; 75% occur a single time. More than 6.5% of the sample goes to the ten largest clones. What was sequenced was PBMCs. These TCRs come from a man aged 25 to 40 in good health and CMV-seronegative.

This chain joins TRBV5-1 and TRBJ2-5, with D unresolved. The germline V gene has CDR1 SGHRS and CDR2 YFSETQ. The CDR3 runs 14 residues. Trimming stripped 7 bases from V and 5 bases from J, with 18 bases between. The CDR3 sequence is CASRGLSAGETQYF. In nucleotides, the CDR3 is TGCGCCAGCCGCGGTCTCTCCGCCGGGGAGACCCAGTACTTC.

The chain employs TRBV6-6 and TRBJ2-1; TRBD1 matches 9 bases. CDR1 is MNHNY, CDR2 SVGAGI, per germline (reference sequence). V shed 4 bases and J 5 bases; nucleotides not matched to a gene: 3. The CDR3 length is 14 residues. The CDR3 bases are TGTGCCAGCAGTTTGGACAGGGGAGACAATGAGCAGTTCTTC. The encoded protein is CASSLDRGDNEQFF.